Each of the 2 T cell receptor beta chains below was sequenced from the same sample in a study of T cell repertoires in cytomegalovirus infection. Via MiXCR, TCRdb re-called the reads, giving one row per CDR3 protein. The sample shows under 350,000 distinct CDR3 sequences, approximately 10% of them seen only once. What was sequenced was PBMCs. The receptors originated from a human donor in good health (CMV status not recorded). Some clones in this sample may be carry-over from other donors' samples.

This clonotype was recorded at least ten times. CDR3 sequence reads: CASSSSGGSSYNEQFF. CDR3 DNA: TGTGCCAGCAGCTCTAGCGGGGGGTCCTCCTACAATGAGCAGTTCTTC. The chain joins TRBV7-6 to TRBJ2-1, with 11 bases matching TRBD2. The CDR3 contains 16 residues. Germline CDR1 and CDR2: SGHVS and FNYEAQ. V lost 4 bases and J lost 0; bases outside the gene matches: 2. The complete variable domain, with remaining parts taken from reference TRBV7-6 and TRBJ2-1, reads GAGVSQSPRYKVTKRGQDVALRCDPISGHVSLYWYRQALGQGPEFLTYFNYEAQQDKSGLPNDRFSAERPEGSISTLTIQRTEQRDSAMYRCASSSSGGSSYNEQFFGPGTRLTVL.

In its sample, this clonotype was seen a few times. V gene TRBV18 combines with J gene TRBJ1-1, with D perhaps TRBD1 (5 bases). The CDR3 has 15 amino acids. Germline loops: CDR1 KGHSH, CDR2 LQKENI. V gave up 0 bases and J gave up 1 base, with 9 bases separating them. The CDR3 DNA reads TGTGCCAGCTCACCACCAGGGGCCGAGAACACTGAAGCTTTCTTT. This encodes CASSPPGAENTEAFF. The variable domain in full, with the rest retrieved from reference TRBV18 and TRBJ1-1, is NAGVMQNPRHLVRRRGQEARLRCSPMKGHSHVYWYRQLPEEGLKFMVYLQKENIIDESGMPKERFSAEFPKEGPSILRIQQVVRGDSAAYFCASSPPGAENTEAFFGQGTRLTVV.